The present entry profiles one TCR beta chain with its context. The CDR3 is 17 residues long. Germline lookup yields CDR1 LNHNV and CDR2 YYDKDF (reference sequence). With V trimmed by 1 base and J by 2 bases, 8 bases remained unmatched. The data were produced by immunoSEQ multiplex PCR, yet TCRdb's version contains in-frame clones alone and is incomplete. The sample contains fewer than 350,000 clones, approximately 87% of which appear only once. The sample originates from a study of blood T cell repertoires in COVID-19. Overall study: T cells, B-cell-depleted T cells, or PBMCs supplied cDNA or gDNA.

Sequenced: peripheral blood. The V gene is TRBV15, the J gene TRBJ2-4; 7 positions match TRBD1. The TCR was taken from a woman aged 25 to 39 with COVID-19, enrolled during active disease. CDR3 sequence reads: CATSRGGEQGTKNIQYF. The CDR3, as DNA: TGTGCCACCAGCAGAGGGGGAGAACAGGGGACCAAAAACATTCAGTACTTC.